This TCR beta chain is drawn from a study of spatial heterogeneity in lung cancer. This clonotype was recorded a few times. From the 5' RACE reads, TCRdb called clonotypes with MiXCR, one entry per CDR3 protein. The sample contains 40,000 to 45,000 distinct CDR3 sequences, nearly 7% of which appear only once. Sample time point: sample taken at primary tumor resection. From tumor, nontumor lung or frozen PBMC, whole RNA was taken unsorted for sequencing. Per the germline V gene, CDR1 is ENHRY and CDR2 is SYGVKD. With 3 bases removed from V and 5 bases from J, the gap between germline ends came to 5 bases. The length of the CDR3 is 12 residues.

Material: PBMCs, obtained at surgery. This clonotype was obtained from a female donor with early-stage non-small cell lung cancer. The chain has TRBV10-3 and TRBJ1-5; a weak D match, TRBD1 (5 bases). CDR3: CAISDRDQPQHF. The DNA for the CDR3 is TGTGCCATCAGTGACAGGGATCAGCCCCAGCATTTT.